This is a list of T cell receptor beta chains from one sample in a study of T cells in Graves' hyperthyroidism and ophthalmopathy. TCRdb itself ran the multiplex PCR reads through MiXCR, one entry per CDR3 protein. The sample records approximately 640,000 distinct CDR3 sequences, about 17% being singletons. Sequences were obtained from blood. The receptors shown here come from a woman under 40 with Graves' hyperthyroidism. The CDR3 runs from the conserved cysteine through the conserved F or W. The D gene is left open where the match is weak. For some rows the clone size is stated as once, few or many, or as a class when expanded; others skip it.

CDR3: CSARDWGGQETQYF
DNA: TGCAGTGCTAGAGACTGGGGCGGCCAAGAGACCCAGTACTTC
D: -
size: many
V: TRBV20-1
J: TRBJ2-5

CDR3: CASSSLQGGPGGELFF
DNA: TGTGCCAGCAGCTCCCTTCAGGGGGGGCCGGGCGGGGAGCTGTTTTTT
D: -
size: -
V: TRBV7-9
J: TRBJ2-2

CDR3: CASSAMGTDTQYF
DNA: TGTGCCAGCTCGGCGATGGGCACAGATACGCAGTATTTT
D: -
size: many
V: TRBV18
J: TRBJ2-3

CDR3: CASSVASRDRAKYYGYTF
DNA: TGTGCCAGCAGCGTAGCCAGCCGGGACAGGGCTAAATACTATGGCTACACCTTC
D: TRBD1
size: -
V: TRBV9
J: TRBJ1-2

CDR3: CASSREGPIGRYHEQYF
DNA: TGTGCCAGCAGCAGAGAGGGCCCAATCGGGAGGTATCACGAGCAGTACTTC
D: TRBD2
size: -
V: TRBV9
J: TRBJ2-7

CDR3: CASTPHRAGSGYTF
DNA: TGTGCCAGTACTCCCCACAGGGCCGGGAGCGGCTACACCTTC
D: -
size: once
V: TRBV19
J: TRBJ1-2

CDR3: CASLPGQGDSSYEQYF
DNA: TGTGCCAGCCTACCCGGACAGGGGGACAGCTCCTACGAGCAGTACTTC
D: TRBD1
size: many
V: TRBV28
J: TRBJ2-7

CDR3: CASSQDLAGSYNEQFF
DNA: TGCGCCAGCAGCCAAGATTTAGCGGGCTCCTACAATGAGCAGTTCTTC
D: TRBD2
size: few
V: TRBV4-1
J: TRBJ2-1

CDR3: CASSPALAGTDTQYF
DNA: TGTGCCAGCAGCCCGGCGCTAGCGGGCACAGATACGCAGTATTTT
D: TRBD2
size: many
V: TRBV12-3/TRBV12-4
J: TRBJ2-3

CDR3: CSAKRLAGVHEQYF
DNA: TGCAGTGCTAAAAGGCTAGCGGGAGTCCACGAGCAGTACTTC
D: TRBD2
size: many
V: TRBV20-1
J: TRBJ2-7

CDR3: CASSALGTGANVLTF
DNA: TGTGCCAGCAGCGCTTTGGGGACTGGGGCCAACGTCCTGACTTTC
D: -
size: many
V: TRBV2
J: TRBJ2-6

CDR3: CASSLSQSDTEAFF
DNA: TGTGCCAGCAGCTTATCGCAGTCAGACACTGAAGCTTTCTTT
D: -
size: few
V: TRBV7-9
J: TRBJ1-1

CDR3: CATSDSSLNPYEQYF
DNA: TGTGCCACCAGTGATTCCTCGTTGAACCCCTACGAGCAGTACTTC
D: -
size: few
V: TRBV24-1
J: TRBJ2-7

CDR3: CASSPMTGGLFYGYTF
DNA: TGTGCCAGCAGTCCAATGACAGGGGGCTTATTTTATGGCTACACCTTC
D: TRBD1
size: few
V: TRBV28
J: TRBJ1-2

CDR3: CASSYRQGVSKNIQYF
DNA: TGTGCCAGCAGCTATCGACAGGGGGTGTCCAAAAACATTCAGTACTTC
D: TRBD1
size: many
V: TRBV28
J: TRBJ2-4

CDR3: CASSPARAGTQYF
DNA: TGTGCCAGTAGTCCCGCCCGCGCAGGGACCCAGTACTTC
D: -
size: -
V: TRBV19
J: TRBJ2-5

CDR3: CASSVKQGRDYEQYF
DNA: TGTGCCAGCTCCGTTAAACAGGGGCGGGACTACGAGCAGTACTTC
D: -
size: -
V: TRBV18
J: TRBJ2-7

CDR3: CASSYGGQNTEAFF
DNA: TGTGCCAGCAGCTATGGCGGACAGAACACTGAAGCTTTCTTT
D: -
size: -
V: TRBV13
J: TRBJ1-1

CDR3: CATSDWIINEQFF
DNA: TGTGCCACCAGTGATTGGATAATCAATGAGCAGTTCTTC
D: -
size: -
V: TRBV24-1
J: TRBJ2-1

CDR3: CASSLASGNTIYF
DNA: TGTGCCAGCAGCTTAGCTTCCGGAAACACCATATATTTT
D: -
size: many
V: TRBV11-2
J: TRBJ1-3

CDR3: CSARDQAGPNQPQHF
DNA: TGCAGTGCTAGAGATCAGGCAGGCCCAAATCAGCCCCAGCATTTT
D: -
size: few
V: TRBV20-1
J: TRBJ1-5

CDR3: CASSPPGQGISEQYF
DNA: TGTGCCAGCAGTCCTCCGGGACAGGGGATCAGCGAGCAGTACTTC
D: TRBD1
size: -
V: TRBV6-2/TRBV6-3
J: TRBJ2-7

CDR3: CATSDLKADTGELFF
DNA: TGTGCCACCAGTGATTTGAAGGCAGACACCGGGGAGCTGTTTTTT
D: -
size: -
V: TRBV24-1
J: TRBJ2-2

CDR3: CASSTGLAGGLEQYF
DNA: TGTGCCAGCAGCACCGGACTAGCGGGAGGGCTCGAGCAGTACTTC
D: TRBD2
size: many
V: TRBV11-3
J: TRBJ2-7

CDR3: CASSFAGTGKDTQYF
DNA: TGTGCCAGCAGTTTCGCCGGGACAGGAAAAGATACGCAGTATTTT
D: TRBD1
size: many
V: TRBV28
J: TRBJ2-3

CDR3: CASRRGVSNQPQHF
DNA: TGTGCCAGCCGGAGGGGCGTTAGCAATCAGCCCCAGCATTTT
D: -
size: many
V: TRBV28
J: TRBJ1-5

CDR3: CAWGQGLLETQYF
DNA: TGTGCCTGGGGACAGGGTCTCTTGGAGACCCAGTACTTC
D: TRBD1
size: many
V: TRBV30
J: TRBJ2-5

CDR3: CASLPIDNPQRGLDTEAFF
DNA: TGTGCCAGCCTTCCGATTGATAACCCCCAGAGGGGTTTGGACACTGAAGCTTTCTTT
D: -
size: many
V: TRBV28
J: TRBJ1-1

CDR3: CASSPPTLNTEAFF
DNA: TGTGCCAGCTCACCACCAACTCTGAACACTGAAGCTTTCTTT
D: -
size: -
V: TRBV18
J: TRBJ1-1

CDR3: CASSPGQGRRNEQFF
DNA: TGTGCCAGCAGTCCTGGACAGGGGAGGAGGAATGAGCAGTTCTTC
D: TRBD1
size: many
V: TRBV12-3/TRBV12-4
J: TRBJ2-1

CDR3: CATSDSYNEQFF
DNA: TGTGCCACCAGTGATTCGTACAATGAGCAGTTCTTC
D: -
size: few
V: TRBV24-1
J: TRBJ2-1

CDR3: CSARDVQVFNTEAFF
DNA: TGCAGTGCTAGAGATGTTCAGGTTTTTAACACTGAAGCTTTCTTT
D: -
size: few
V: TRBV20-1
J: TRBJ1-1

CDR3: CSARGTGEYEQYF
DNA: TGCAGTGCTAGAGGGACAGGGGAGTACGAGCAGTACTTC
D: TRBD1
size: many
V: TRBV20-1
J: TRBJ2-7

CDR3: CASSLFGTGGFYGYTF
DNA: TGTGCCAGCAGCTTATTCGGGACAGGGGGTTTCTATGGCTACACCTTC
D: TRBD1
size: few
V: TRBV5-5
J: TRBJ1-2

CDR3: CASSSQALPYEQYF
DNA: TGTGCCAGCAGTTCACAGGCCTTACCCTACGAGCAGTACTTC
D: -
size: many
V: TRBV27
J: TRBJ2-7

CDR3: CASSSRGRATHYGYTF
DNA: TGTGCCAGCAGCTCCAGGGGTAGGGCAACGCACTATGGCTACACCTTC
D: -
size: few
V: TRBV6-1
J: TRBJ1-2

CDR3: CASRRSGGPPWGKNIQYF
DNA: TGTGCCAGCAGGAGGAGTGGCGGGCCTCCCTGGGGCAAAAACATTCAGTACTTC
D: -
size: -
V: TRBV2
J: TRBJ2-4

CDR3: CASSPLWTINYEQYF
DNA: TGTGCCAGCAGTCCCCTTTGGACTATCAACTACGAGCAGTACTTC
D: -
size: many
V: TRBV2
J: TRBJ2-7

CDR3: CSARDRNRASSYNSPLHF
DNA: TGCAGTGCTAGAGATCGTAACAGGGCCAGCTCCTATAATTCACCCCTCCACTTT
D: -
size: many
V: TRBV20-1
J: TRBJ1-6

CDR3: CASSSFWGTGYQTQYF
DNA: TGTGCCAGCAGCTCTTTTTGGGGTACAGGGTATCAGACCCAGTACTTC
D: -
size: few
V: TRBV11-2
J: TRBJ2-5

CDR3: CASSPGTGRRQPQHF
DNA: TGTGCCAGCTCACCAGGGACAGGGAGGCGTCAGCCCCAGCATTTT
D: TRBD1
size: -
V: TRBV18
J: TRBJ1-5

CDR3: CSARELIRGTGYEQYF
DNA: TGCAGTGCTAGAGAACTGATCAGGGGTACAGGCTACGAGCAGTACTTC
D: -
size: few
V: TRBV20-1
J: TRBJ2-7

CDR3: CASSPENDKNEQYF
DNA: TGTGCCAGCAGCCCCGAGAACGACAAAAACGAGCAGTACTTC
D: -
size: -
V: TRBV13
J: TRBJ2-7

CDR3: CAWSGPHRVAHTEQFF
DNA: TGTGCCTGGAGTGGCCCCCACAGGGTAGCGCACACTGAGCAGTTCTTC
D: -
size: -
V: TRBV30
J: TRBJ2-1

CDR3: CASSVGPGFGGNTIYF
DNA: TGTGCCAGCAGCGTAGGGCCGGGATTCGGTGGAAACACCATATATTTT
D: -
size: -
V: TRBV9
J: TRBJ1-3

CDR3: CSAPTPSSSYNEQFF
DNA: TGCAGTGCTCCGACACCATCGAGCTCCTACAATGAGCAGTTCTTC
D: -
size: -
V: TRBV20-1
J: TRBJ2-1

CDR3: CASSLGMRETQYF
DNA: TGCGCCAGCAGCTTAGGGATGCGAGAGACCCAGTACTTC
D: -
size: -
V: TRBV5-1
J: TRBJ2-5

CDR3: CSASEDTQETQYF
DNA: TGCAGTGCTAGCGAAGACACGCAAGAGACCCAGTACTTC
D: -
size: many
V: TRBV20-1
J: TRBJ2-5

CDR3: CASSPRDRGLLNTEAFF
DNA: TGCGCCAGCAGTCCGCGGGACAGGGGGCTACTAAACACTGAAGCTTTCTTT
D: TRBD1
size: -
V: TRBV5-1
J: TRBJ1-1

CDR3: CASSRTGGQPQHF
DNA: TGTGCCAGCAGTCGAACGGGGGGTCAGCCCCAGCATTTT
D: -
size: many
V: TRBV5-1
J: TRBJ1-5

CDR3: CASRPASGRGYEQYF
DNA: TGTGCCAGCAGACCCGCTAGCGGAAGAGGTTACGAGCAGTACTTC
D: TRBD2
size: many
V: TRBV28
J: TRBJ2-7

CDR3: CASRPFQDTQYF
DNA: TGTGCCAGCAGACCCTTCCAGGATACGCAGTATTTT
D: -
size: -
V: TRBV13
J: TRBJ2-3

CDR3: CASSETGVREQFF
DNA: TGTGCCAGCAGTGAAACCGGGGTTCGGGAGCAGTTCTTC
D: -
size: -
V: TRBV6-1
J: TRBJ2-1

CDR3: CASSLEVAVNTEAFF
DNA: TGCGCCAGCAGCTTGGAAGTGGCAGTTAACACTGAAGCTTTCTTT
D: -
size: many
V: TRBV5-1
J: TRBJ1-1

CDR3: CASSPRGALPYEQYF
DNA: TGTGCCAGCAGCCCTCGAGGCGCGCTACCTTACGAGCAGTACTTC
D: -
size: -
V: TRBV7-2
J: TRBJ2-7

CDR3: CASSSNPLTSGSLKEQYF
DNA: TGTGCCAGCAGCTCGAACCCCCTGACTAGCGGGAGTTTAAAAGAGCAGTACTTC
D: TRBD2
size: many
V: TRBV13
J: TRBJ2-7

CDR3: CASRQGAGLEQFF
DNA: TGTGCCAGCAGACAGGGTGCGGGACTCGAGCAGTTCTTC
D: -
size: -
V: TRBV12-3/TRBV12-4
J: TRBJ2-1

CDR3: CASRISTSWGNEQFF
DNA: TGTGCCAGCAGAATAAGTACTAGCTGGGGAAATGAGCAGTTCTTC
D: -
size: many
V: TRBV6-2/TRBV6-3
J: TRBJ2-1

CDR3: CSARDQRAGGGTTQYF
DNA: TGCAGTGCTAGAGATCAACGGGCGGGAGGGGGGACTACGCAGTATTTT
D: TRBD2
size: few
V: TRBV20-1
J: TRBJ2-3